The subject of this entry is one T cell receptor (beta chain). Its cognate antigen is unknown. This CDR3 spans 12 amino acids. Germline V gene lookup returns CDR1 LNHNV and CDR2 YYDKDF (reference sequence). Trimming removed 0 bases at V and 15 bases at J, with 12 bases between. The data derive from a study of CD8+ T cells in alopecia areata. Study summary: Oral tofacitinib, 5 to 10 mg twice daily, was given in an open-label trial. General observations from the study: Compared with mice, patients displayed less clear TCR sharing, possibly for HLA-related reasons.

It was from alopecia areata patients that lesional scalp punch biopsies and peripheral blood were collected. Following RNA extraction, reverse transcription yielded cDNA that acted as the sequencing template. The method was immunoSEQ multiplex PCR; TCRdb's version includes in-frame clones alone and lacks a portion of them. Here the sample spans 140,000 to 150,000 clones, 40% to 65% being singletons. The sequence came from a human donor with alopecia areata. The chain employs TRBV15 and TRBJ2-4; D gene ambiguous. The material sequenced was CD4+ T cells sorted from blood, taken at week 0. Here the CDR3 reads CATSRDNGRGYF. The CDR3 DNA sequence: TGTGCCACCAGCAGAGATAATGGACGAGGGTACTTC. Drawing the rest from reference TRBV15 and TRBJ2-4, the complete variable domain is DAMVIQNPRYQVTQFGKPVTLSCSQTLNHNVMYWYQQKSSQAPKLLFHYYDKDFNNEADTPDNFQSRRPNTSFCFLDIRSPGLGDTAMYLCATSRDNGRGYFGAGTRLSVL.